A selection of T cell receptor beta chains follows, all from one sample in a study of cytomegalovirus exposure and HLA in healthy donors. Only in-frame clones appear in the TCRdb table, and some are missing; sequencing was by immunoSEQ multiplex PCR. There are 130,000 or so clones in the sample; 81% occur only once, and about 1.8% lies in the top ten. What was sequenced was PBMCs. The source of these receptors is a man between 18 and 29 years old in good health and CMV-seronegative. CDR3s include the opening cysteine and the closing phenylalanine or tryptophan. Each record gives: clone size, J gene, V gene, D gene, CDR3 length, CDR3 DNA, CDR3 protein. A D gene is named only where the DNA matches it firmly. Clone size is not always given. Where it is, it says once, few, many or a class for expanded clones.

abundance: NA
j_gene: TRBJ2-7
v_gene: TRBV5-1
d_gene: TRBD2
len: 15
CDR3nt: TGCGCCAGCAGCACCGAAGCGGGGGGGCAGAAAGAGCAGTACTTC
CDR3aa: CASSTEAGGQKEQYF

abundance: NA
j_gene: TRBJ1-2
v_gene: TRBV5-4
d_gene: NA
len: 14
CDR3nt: TGTGCCAGCAGCTCCCCTCCGGTGGACTATGGCTACACCTTC
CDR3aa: CASSSPPVDYGYTF

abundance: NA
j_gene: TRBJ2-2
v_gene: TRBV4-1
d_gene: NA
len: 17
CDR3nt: TGCGCCAGCAGCCAAGATCGAGCGGCCATCAACACCGGGGAGCTGTTTTTT
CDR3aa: CASSQDRAAINTGELFF

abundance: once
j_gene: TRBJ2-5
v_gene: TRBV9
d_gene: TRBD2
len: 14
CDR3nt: TGTGCCAGCAACCTAGCGGGGCCGGGGGAGACCCAGTACTTC
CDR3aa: CASNLAGPGETQYF

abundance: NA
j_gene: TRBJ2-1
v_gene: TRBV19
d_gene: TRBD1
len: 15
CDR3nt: TGTGCCAGTAGTCTGTCAGGGACAGGGTTTTATGAGCAGTTCTTC
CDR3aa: CASSLSGTGFYEQFF

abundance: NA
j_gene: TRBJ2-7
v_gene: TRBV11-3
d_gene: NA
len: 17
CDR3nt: TGTGCCGCCTACTTCCTAGATATCGTTAGGAGCTCCTACGAGCAGTACTTC
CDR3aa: CAAYFLDIVRSSYEQYF

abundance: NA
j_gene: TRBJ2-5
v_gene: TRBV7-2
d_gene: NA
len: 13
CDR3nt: TGTGCCAGCAGCCCCAGGGTCCAAGAGACCCAGTACTTC
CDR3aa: CASSPRVQETQYF

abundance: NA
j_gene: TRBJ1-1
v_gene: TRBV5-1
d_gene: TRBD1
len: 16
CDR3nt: TGCGCCAGCAGCCCCGGGGGGACAGGGCTATTTACTGAAGCTTTCTTT
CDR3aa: CASSPGGTGLFTEAFF

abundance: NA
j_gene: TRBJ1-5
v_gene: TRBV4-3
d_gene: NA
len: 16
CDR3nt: TGCGCCAGCAGCCAAGAAGTTACTCAGGGCTATCAGCCCCAGCATTTT
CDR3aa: CASSQEVTQGYQPQHF

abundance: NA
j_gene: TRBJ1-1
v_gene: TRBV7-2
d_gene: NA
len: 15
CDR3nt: TGTGCCAGCAGCCAATCCCTACTTCAGAGGAGTGGAGCTTTCTTT
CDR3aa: CASSQSLLQRSGAFF

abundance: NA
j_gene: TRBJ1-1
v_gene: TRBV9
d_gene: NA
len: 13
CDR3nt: TGTGCCAGCAGCCCGGGGGTTAGCACTGAAGCTTTCTTT
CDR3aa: CASSPGVSTEAFF

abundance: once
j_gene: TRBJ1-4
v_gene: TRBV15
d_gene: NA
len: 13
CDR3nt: TGTGCCACCAGCGACAGGTTTAATGAAAAACTGTTTTTT
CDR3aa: CATSDRFNEKLFF

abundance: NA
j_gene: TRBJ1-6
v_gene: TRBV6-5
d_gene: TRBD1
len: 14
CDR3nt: TGTGCCAGCAGTTCCCGGACAGGCGCTTCACCCCTCCACTTT
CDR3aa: CASSSRTGASPLHF

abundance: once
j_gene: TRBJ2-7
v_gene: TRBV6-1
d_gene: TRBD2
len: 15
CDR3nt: TGTGCCAGCAGTGCGACTAGCGGGGGGGCGTACGAGCAGTACTTC
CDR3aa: CASSATSGGAYEQYF

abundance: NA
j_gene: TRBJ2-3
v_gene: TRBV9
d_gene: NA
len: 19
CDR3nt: TGTGCCAGCAGCGTAGAGGAGGGGTCCGGCGGAGGTAGCACAGATACGCAGTATTTT
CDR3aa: CASSVEEGSGGGSTDTQYF

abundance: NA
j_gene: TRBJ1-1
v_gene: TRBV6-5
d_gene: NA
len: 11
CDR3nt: TGTGCCAAGACAGGGAACACTGAAGCTTTCTTT
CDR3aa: CAKTGNTEAFF

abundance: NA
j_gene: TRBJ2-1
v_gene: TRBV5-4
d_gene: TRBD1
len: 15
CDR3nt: TGTGCCAGCAGCTTTGACAGGGGAGTTTACAATGAGCAGTTCTTC
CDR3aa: CASSFDRGVYNEQFF

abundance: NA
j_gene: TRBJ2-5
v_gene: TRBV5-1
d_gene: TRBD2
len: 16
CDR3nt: TGCGCCAGCAGCTTGGTAGCGGGGGGGTACCAAGAGACCCAGTACTTC
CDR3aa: CASSLVAGGYQETQYF